Listed here are 3 T cell receptor beta chains from one sample, sequenced in a study of T-cell reconstitution after alpha-beta-depleted transplantation in children. Unique molecular identifiers were incorporated when the TCRbeta library was constructed. TCRdb itself ran the PCR reads through MiXCR, one entry per CDR3 protein. This sample yields some 520,000 distinct CDR3 sequences, of which 32% are seen a single time; approximately 2.3% belongs to the top ten. This material consisted of PBMCs from the stem cell graft donor, taken from the stem cell graft. All receptors derive from a human donor who donated a stem cell graft to a child with aplastic anemia.

This rearrangement joins TRBV29-1 to TRBJ2-7; D is possibly TRBD1 (6 bases). From germline, CDR1 is SQVTM and CDR2 ANQGSEA. Trimming left V 6 bases short and J 4 bases short, with 19 bases between. The CDR3 has 14 residues. This CDR3 is CSVRTDPGLYEQYF. CDR3 DNA: TGCAGCGTCAGGACAGACCCGGGGTTGTACGAGCAGTACTTC.

The V gene is TRBV3-1, the J gene TRBJ1-3; unclear D gene. V shed 4 bases and J shed 0 bases, with 13 bases lying between them. Germline CDR1 is LGHDT and CDR2 is YNNKEL (reference sequence). The CDR3 is 16 residues long. This CDR3 is CASSLRETSSGNTIYF. The CDR3 DNA sequence: TGTGCCAGCAGCCTCCGGGAAACTTCCTCTGGAAACACCATATATTTT.

CDR3 sequence reads: CASSIAINSGNTIYF. CDR3 sequence (DNA): TGTGCCAGTAGTATTGCGATAAACTCTGGAAACACCATATATTTT. The chain uses TRBV19 and TRBJ1-3, with D unclear. CDR3 length: 15 residues. Trimming removed 3 bases at V and 0 bases at J, with 9 bases between. Germline V lookup: CDR1 LNHDA, CDR2 SQIVND (reference sequence).